A single sample is the source of the 7 T cell receptor beta chains below, sequenced in a study of blood T cell repertoires in COVID-19. Method: immunoSEQ multiplex PCR; TCRdb's copy keeps in-frame clones and lacks some. Of around 80,000 clones listed, roughly 80% are singletons. The sequencing input was peripheral blood. Every receptor here comes from a human donor in a cohort sampled during active COVID-19.

The V call is TRBV30, the J call TRBJ2-5; D is ambiguous. Looked up from germline, CDR1 is GTSNPN and CDR2 is SVGIG (reference sequence). The ends were cut back, 4 bases at V and 5 bases at J, with 11 bases in the middle. The CDR3 covers 12 residues. CDR3 DNA: TGTGCCTGGACACTGGGCCGGGAGACCCAGTACTTC. As protein: CAWTLGRETQYF.

CDR3 bases: TGTGCCAGCAGCCTTAGACAGGGAACCACAGATACGCAGTATTTT. Translation: CASSLRQGTTDTQYF. The chain has TRBV11-3 and TRBJ2-3; 7 nucleotides line up with TRBD1. CDR3 length: 15 residues. The V gene's germline CDR1 is SGHNT and CDR2 YENEEA. V was clipped by 5 bases and J by 2 bases; unmatched bases: 7.

This clone was observed a single time. The chain carries TRBV19 and TRBJ1-4; no reliable D call. CDR3 length equals 15 residues. V gave up 6 bases and J gave up 8 bases, with 19 bases separating them. Looked up from germline, CDR1 is LNHDA and CDR2 is SQIVND (reference sequence). CDR3 sequence reads: CASSSRRLTEEKLFF. The CDR3 nucleotides read TGTGCCAGTAGCTCACGACGGCTCACGGAGGAAAAACTGTTTTTT.

This clone was seen once. The chain links TRBV19 to TRBJ2-1, with D unclear. The CDR3 is 11 residues long. Trimming took 6 bases from V and 5 from J, leaving 5 bases between them. Germline-derived CDR1 and CDR2 are LNHDA and SQIVND (reference sequence). In DNA, the CDR3 is TGTGCCAGTAGCTTTCACAATGAGCAGTTCTTC. As protein: CASSFHNEQFF.

The V call is TRBV2, the J call TRBJ2-7, with TRBD2 identical over 8 bases. From germline, CDR1 is SNHLY and CDR2 FYNNEI. This CDR3 comprises 14 residues. The junction had 9 bases not matched to a gene; V was cut back by 6 bases and J by 5 bases. The CDR3, as DNA: TGTGCCAGCAGCGGGGGACTAGTGACGGACGAGCAGTACTTC. Translating gives CASSGGLVTDEQYF.

The chain links TRBV5-4 to TRBJ2-7; D is perhaps TRBD1 (6 bases). This CDR3 has 15 amino acids. The germline gives CDR1 SGHNT, CDR2 YYREEE (reference sequence). Between the trimmed V and J ends, which lost 0 bases and 0 bases, there was a span of 10 bases. DNA of the CDR3: TGTGCCAGCAGCTTGGGCAGGGGTACCTCCTACGAGCAGTACTTC. Encoded protein: CASSLGRGTSYEQYF.

The V and J genes are TRBV5-1 and TRBJ2-2, with 8 bases identical to TRBD1. The germline gives CDR1 SGHRS, CDR2 YFSETQ. Trimming removed 3 bases from V and 7 bases from J; junction bases left unmatched: 2. This CDR3 region has 13 residues. CDR3 region: CASSSGGHGELFF. The DNA for the CDR3 is TGCGCCAGCAGCTCAGGGGGCCACGGGGAGCTGTTTTTT. Looking up the rest from reference TRBV5-1 and TRBJ2-2 gives the full variable domain: KAGVTQTPRYLIKTRGQQVTLSCSPISGHRSVSWYQQTPGQGLQFLFEYFSETQRNKGNFPGRFSGRQFSNSRSEMNVSTLELGDSALYLCASSSGGHGELFFGEGSRLTVL.